The 14 T cell receptor beta chains reported below all come from one sample, sequenced in a study of beta chain features in type 1 diabetes. All of the isolated RNA was reverse transcribed, so expressed TCRB transcripts were sequenced. Using immunoSEQ multiplex PCR, the repertoire was profiled, and TCRdb retains in-frame clones only, with some absent. The data hold about 140,000 clones, with under 11% observed a single time. Sequences were obtained from naive CD4+ T cells from blood. All receptors come from a man younger than 35 in good health.

This clone was seen many times. The junction departs from germline at one end; a sequencing error may be responsible. The gene calls are TRBV19 and TRBJ1-5; weak D call: TRBD1 (5 bases). Germline V gene data show CDR1 as LNHDA and CDR2 as SQIVND (reference sequence). The CDR3 runs 13 residues. The CDR3 nucleotides read TGTGCCAGCAGTATCAGGGTCAATCAGCCCCAGCATTTT. It codes for CASSIRVNQPQHF.

This chain joins TRBV7-2 and TRBJ1-1, with 7 bases lining up with TRBD1. CDR3 size: 14 residues. V shed 5 bases and J 1 base; nucleotides not matched to a gene: 4. The germline CDR1 and CDR2 sequences are SGHTA and FQGNSA. DNA for the CDR3: TGTGCCAGCAGCCACGGGACAGCGAACACTGAAGCTTTCTTT. Translated: CASSHGTANTEAFF.

The chain joins TRBV7-8 to TRBJ1-1; maybe TRBD1 (6 bases). Trimming cost V 5 bases and J 1 base, with 11 bases left between them. The CDR3 has 14 residues. Germline V gene lookup returns CDR1 SGHVS and CDR2 FQNEAQ. CDR3 DNA: TGTGCCAGCAGCCTGGGACACTCGAACACTGAAGCTTTCTTT. Translation: CASSLGHSNTEAFF. Variable domain in full (rest from reference TRBV7-8 and TRBJ1-1): GAGVSQSPRYKVAKRGQDVALRCDPISGHVSLFWYQQALGQGPEFLTYFQNEAQLDKSGLPSDRFFAERPEGSVSTLKIQRTQQEDSAVYLCASSLGHSNTEAFFGQGTRLTVV.

This clone turned up a few times. The chain combines TRBV28 with TRBJ1-5, with 8 bases fitting TRBD1. Germline V gene data show CDR1 as MDHEN and CDR2 as SYDVKM. The CDR3 is 15 amino acids. V lost 8 bases to trimming and J lost 4 bases; unmatched junction nucleotides: 10. CDR3 amino acids: CASGSQGAGNQPQHF. The CDR3 nucleotides read TGTGCCAGCGGCTCCCAGGGGGCGGGGAATCAGCCCCAGCATTTT. Variable domain in full (rest from reference TRBV28 and TRBJ1-5): DVKVTQSSRYLVKRTGEKVFLECVQDMDHENMFWYRQDPGLGLRLIYFSYDVKMKEKGDIPEGYSVSREKKERFSLILESASTNQTSMYLCASGSQGAGNQPQHFGDGTRLSIL.

This clone was recorded many times. The chain links TRBV7-2 to TRBJ2-7, with D possibly TRBD1 on 5 matching bases. The CDR3 consists of 11 residues. Germline V lookup: CDR1 SGHTA, CDR2 FQGNSA. With 5 bases removed from V and 7 bases from J, the gap between germline ends came to 9 bases. The CDR3 loop reads CASSTRTEQYF. CDR3 DNA: TGTGCCAGCAGCACCCGGACAGAGCAGTACTTC.

The sample holds a few counts of this clone. V and J are TRBV18 and TRBJ2-2; TRBD2 matches at 9 bases. CDR3 size: 16 residues. With 6 bases clipped from V and 7 bases from J, the junction kept 12 bases outside the gene matches. Germline V lookup: CDR1 KGHSH, CDR2 LQKENI. CDR3 sequence (DNA): TGTGCCAGCTCGCCTCCTGGCGGGGGGGCCGGCGGGGAGCTGTTTTTT. As protein: CASSPPGGGAGGELFF.

At least ten counts were recorded for this clone. The V call is TRBV29-1, the J call TRBJ1-1, with 10 bases fitting TRBD1. V lost 7 bases, J lost 1 base, and 3 bases stayed unmatched. Germline loops: CDR1 SQVTM, CDR2 ANQGSEA. The CDR3 has 13 amino acids. The CDR3 DNA sequence: TGCAGCGATGGACAGGGGGAGAACACTGAAGCTTTCTTT. This gives the protein CSDGQGENTEAFF.

The chain carries TRBV7-2 and TRBJ2-5; 12 bases fit TRBD2. The end of the DNA is better explained by TRBJ2-7, so the J call may be wrong. Germline V CDR1 and CDR2: SGHTA, FQGNSA. This CDR3 is built from 17 residues. CDR3 DNA: TGTGCCAGCAGCTTAGTCCACACTAGCGGGGGGAACTACGAGCAGTACTTC. It yields the protein CASSLVHTSGGNYEQYF.

This clone was found a few times. V is TRBV27 and J is TRBJ2-3; 7 bases align to TRBD2. The ends lost 1 base at V and 4 bases at J; junction bases unmatched: 8. The CDR3 loop spans 16 amino acids. Germline V gives CDR1 MNHEY, CDR2 SMNVEV (reference sequence). CDR3 nucleotides: TGTGCCAGCAGTTTATTGGGCGGGGGTATATCAGATACGCAGTATTTT. As protein: CASSLLGGGISDTQYF.

The rearrangement uses TRBV9 and TRBJ1-2, with 7 bases matching TRBD1. The CDR3 loop spans 14 amino acids. CDR1 and CDR2 (germline): SGDLS, YYNGEE. V gave up 3 bases and J gave up 4 bases; unmatched junction bases: 6. The CDR3 DNA reads TGTGCCAGCAGCGCGACAGGGCTGGCCTATGGCTACACCTTC. Translated, it gives CASSATGLAYGYTF. The full variable domain, completed using reference TRBV9 and TRBJ1-2, is DSGVTQTPKHLITATGQRVTLRCSPRSGDLSVYWYQQSLDQGLQFLIQYYNGEERAKGNILERFSAQQFPDLHSELNLSSLELGDSALYFCASSATGLAYGYTFGSGTRLTVV.

This clone was detected only a few times. V gene TRBV6-5 combines with J gene TRBJ2-7; D not certain. The CDR3 covers 13 residues. Trimming cost V 2 bases and J 2 bases, with 7 bases left between them. Germline assignment: CDR1 MNHEY and CDR2 SVGAGI. CDR3 amino acids: CASSYGGPYEQYF. The CDR3 DNA reads as TGTGCCAGCAGTTACGGCGGTCCCTACGAGCAGTACTTC.

There are many counts of this clone. The gene calls are TRBV30 and TRBJ2-1; tentative D call: TRBD1 (6 bases). Germline V CDR1 and CDR2: GTSNPN, SVGIG (reference sequence). V was cut by 5 bases and J by 6 bases, with 11 bases left in between. This CDR3 spans 12 amino acids. The CDR3 nucleotides are TGTGCCTGGGACGGACAGCGCAATGAGCAGTTCTTC. Amino acids: CAWDGQRNEQFF.

The chain recombines TRBV15 with TRBJ2-1; 14 bases align to TRBD2. From germline, CDR1 is LNHNV and CDR2 YYDKDF (reference sequence). Trimming removed 3 bases from V and 7 bases from J; junction bases left unmatched: 2. The CDR3 totals 15 residues. For the CDR3, the DNA is TGTGCCACCAGCAGGGGACTAGCGGGGGTGAATGAGCAGTTCTTC. This translates into CATSRGLAGVNEQFF.

This clone was counted many times. The chain joins TRBV25-1 to TRBJ2-3, with TRBD2 identical over 9 bases. Germline values: CDR1 MGHDK, CDR2 SYGVNS. CDR3 length equals 14 residues. Trimming at V came to 8 bases and at J to 2 bases, leaving 5 bases not matched to a gene. CDR3 protein: CASARGGATDTQYF. CDR3 nucleotide sequence: TGTGCCAGCGCACGCGGGGGGGCCACAGATACGCAGTATTTT.